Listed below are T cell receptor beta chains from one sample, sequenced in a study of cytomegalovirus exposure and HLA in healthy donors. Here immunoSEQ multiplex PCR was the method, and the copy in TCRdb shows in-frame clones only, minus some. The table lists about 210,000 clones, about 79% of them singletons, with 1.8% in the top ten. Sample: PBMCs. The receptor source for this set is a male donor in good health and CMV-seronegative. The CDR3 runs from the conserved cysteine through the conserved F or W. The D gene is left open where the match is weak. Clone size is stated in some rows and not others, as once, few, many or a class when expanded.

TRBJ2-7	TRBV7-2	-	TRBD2	TGTGCCAGCAGCTTATTCGGGGGGGGAGGTTACGAGCAGTACTTC	CASSLFGGGGYEQYF
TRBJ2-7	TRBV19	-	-	TGTGCCAGTAGCAGGGGTAAGGACTACGAGCAGTACTTC	CASSRGKDYEQYF
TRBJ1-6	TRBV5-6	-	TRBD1	TGTGCCAGCAGCTTCGGACAGGGGTATAATTCACCCCTCCACTTT	CASSFGQGYNSPLHF
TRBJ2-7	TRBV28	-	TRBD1	TGTGCCAGCAGTTGGGACAGAGGCGAGCAGTACTTC	CASSWDRGEQYF
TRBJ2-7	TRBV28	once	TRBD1	TGTGCCAGCAGTTTGGGACAGGGGCCCTACGAGCAGTACTTC	CASSLGQGPYEQYF
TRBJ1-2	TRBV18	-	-	TGTGCCAGCTCACCTACGGGGGGCGCGTTCTATGGCTACACCTTC	CASSPTGGAFYGYTF
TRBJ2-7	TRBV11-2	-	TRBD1	TGTGCCAGCAGCTTTCCGGGACAGGGGACCTACGAGCAGTACTTC	CASSFPGQGTYEQYF
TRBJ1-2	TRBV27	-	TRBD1	TGTGCCAGCAGGGCTACAGGGGTATATCTTGGCTACACCTTC	CASRATGVYLGYTF
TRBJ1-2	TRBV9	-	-	TGTGCCAGCAGTCCCCAGTCCTCCTATGGCTACACCTTC	CASSPQSSYGYTF
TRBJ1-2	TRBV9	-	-	TGTGCCAGCAGCGCAGCAGCGGAACCCGATGATGGCTACACCTTC	CASSAAAEPDDGYTF
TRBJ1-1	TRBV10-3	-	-	TGTGCCATCAGTGAGAGGGGAAGGGTTGAAGCTTTCTTT	CAISERGRVEAFF
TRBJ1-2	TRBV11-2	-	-	TGTGCCAGCAGCTTGGAGACCGGCTCTAACTATGGCTACACCTTC	CASSLETGSNYGYTF
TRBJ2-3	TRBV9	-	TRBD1	TGTGCCAGCAGCACGAGAAGGGGGCGAGGGGGAGATACGCAGTATTTT	CASSTRRGRGGDTQYF
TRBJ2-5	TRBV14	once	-	TGTGCCAGCAGCCAAATCGGGGGAGGATCGGAGACCCAGTACTTC	CASSQIGGGSETQYF
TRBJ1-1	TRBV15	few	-	TGTGCCACCAGCAGACAACTTGACACTGAAGCTTTCTTT	CATSRQLDTEAFF
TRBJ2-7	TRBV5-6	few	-	TGTGCCAGCAGCTCGGGTCTCTCCTACGAGCAGTACTTC	CASSSGLSYEQYF
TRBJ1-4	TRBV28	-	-	TGTGCCAGCAGCCTAGGGGCGGGGGCTGGAAAACTGTTTTTT	CASSLGAGAGKLFF